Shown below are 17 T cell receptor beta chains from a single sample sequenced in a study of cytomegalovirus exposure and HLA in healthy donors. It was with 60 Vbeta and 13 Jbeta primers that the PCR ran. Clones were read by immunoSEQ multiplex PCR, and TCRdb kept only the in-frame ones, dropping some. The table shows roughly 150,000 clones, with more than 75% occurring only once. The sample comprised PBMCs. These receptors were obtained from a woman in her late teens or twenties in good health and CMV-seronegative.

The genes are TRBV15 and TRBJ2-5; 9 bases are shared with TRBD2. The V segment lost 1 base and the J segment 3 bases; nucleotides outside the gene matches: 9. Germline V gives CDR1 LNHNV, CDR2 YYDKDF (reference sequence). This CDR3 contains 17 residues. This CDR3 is CATSRGQPSGDKETQYF. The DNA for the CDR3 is TGTGCCACCAGCAGAGGTCAGCCTAGCGGGGATAAAGAGACCCAGTACTTC.

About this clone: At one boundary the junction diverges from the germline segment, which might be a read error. This CDR3 is CSSSFRVAGGEETQYF. For the CDR3, the DNA is TGTTCCAGCAGCTTCCGAGTTGCGGGGGGGGAAGAGACCCAGTACTTC. The V call is TRBV7-9, the J call TRBJ2-5; 9 bases map to TRBD2. The CDR3 covers 16 residues. Germline-derived CDR1 and CDR2 are SEHNR and FQNEAQ (reference sequence).

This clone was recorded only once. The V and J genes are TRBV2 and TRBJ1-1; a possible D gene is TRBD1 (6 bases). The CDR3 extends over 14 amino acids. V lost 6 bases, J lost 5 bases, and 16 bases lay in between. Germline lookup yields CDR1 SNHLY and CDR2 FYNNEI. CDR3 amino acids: CASSAWDTATEAFF. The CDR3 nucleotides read TGTGCCAGCAGCGCCTGGGACACAGCGACTGAAGCTTTCTTT.

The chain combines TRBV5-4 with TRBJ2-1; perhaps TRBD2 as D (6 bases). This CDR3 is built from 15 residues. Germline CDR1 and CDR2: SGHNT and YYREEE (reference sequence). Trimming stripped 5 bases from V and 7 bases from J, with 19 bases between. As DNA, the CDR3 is TGTGCCAGCAGTACCACGGCCGGGAGTGGTAATGAGCAGTTCTTC. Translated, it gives CASSTTAGSGNEQFF. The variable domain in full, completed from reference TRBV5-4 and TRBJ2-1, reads ETGVTQSPTHLIKTRGQQVTLRCSSQSGHNTVSWYQQALGQGPQFIFQYYREEENGRGNFPPRFSGLQFPNYSSELNVNALELDDSALYLCASSTTAGSGNEQFFGPGTRLTVL.

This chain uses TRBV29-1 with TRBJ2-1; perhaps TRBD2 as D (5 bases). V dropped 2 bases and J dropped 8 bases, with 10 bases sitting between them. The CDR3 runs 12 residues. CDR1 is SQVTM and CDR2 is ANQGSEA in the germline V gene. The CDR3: CSVERGYDEQFF. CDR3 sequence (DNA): TGCAGCGTTGAAAGAGGGTACGATGAGCAGTTCTTC.

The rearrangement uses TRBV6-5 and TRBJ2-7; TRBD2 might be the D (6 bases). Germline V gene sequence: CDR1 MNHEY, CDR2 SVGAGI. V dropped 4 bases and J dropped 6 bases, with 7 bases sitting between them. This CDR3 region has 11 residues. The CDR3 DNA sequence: TGTGCCAGCAGTTCGGGGGTCGAGCAGTACTTC. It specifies CASSSGVEQYF.

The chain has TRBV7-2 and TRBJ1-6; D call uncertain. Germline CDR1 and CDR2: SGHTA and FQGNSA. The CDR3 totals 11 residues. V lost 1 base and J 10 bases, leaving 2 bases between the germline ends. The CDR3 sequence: CASSLVSPLHF. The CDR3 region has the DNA TGTGCCAGCAGCTTAGTATCACCCCTCCACTTT.

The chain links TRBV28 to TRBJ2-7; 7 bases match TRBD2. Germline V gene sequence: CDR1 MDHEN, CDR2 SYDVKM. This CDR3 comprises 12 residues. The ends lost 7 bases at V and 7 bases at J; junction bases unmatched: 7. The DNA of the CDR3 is TGTGCCAGCACGGGGGGTCCGGGAGAGCAGTACTTC. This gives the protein CASTGGPGEQYF. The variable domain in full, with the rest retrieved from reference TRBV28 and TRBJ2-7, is DVKVTQSSRYLVKRTGEKVFLECVQDMDHENMFWYRQDPGLGLRLIYFSYDVKMKEKGDIPEGYSVSREKKERFSLILESASTNQTSMYLCASTGGPGEQYFGPGTRLTVT.

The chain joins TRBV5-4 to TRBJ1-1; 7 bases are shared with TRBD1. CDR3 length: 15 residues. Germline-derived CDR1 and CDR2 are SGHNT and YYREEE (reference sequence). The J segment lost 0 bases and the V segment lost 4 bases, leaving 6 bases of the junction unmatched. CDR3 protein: CASSPTGAMNTEAFF. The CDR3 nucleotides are TGTGCCAGCAGCCCTACAGGGGCCATGAACACTGAAGCTTTCTTT. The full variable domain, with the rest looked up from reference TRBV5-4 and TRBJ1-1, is ETGVTQSPTHLIKTRGQQVTLRCSSQSGHNTVSWYQQALGQGPQFIFQYYREEENGRGNFPPRFSGLQFPNYSSELNVNALELDDSALYLCASSPTGAMNTEAFFGQGTRLTVV.

CDR3 in amino acids: CASSFNEGQGNEKLFF. CDR3 bases: TGTGCCAGCAGTTTCAATGAGGGACAGGGTAATGAAAAACTGTTTTTT. The chain employs TRBV28 and TRBJ1-4, with 9 bases matching TRBD1. Germline CDR1 MDHEN, CDR2 SYDVKM. V dropped 3 bases and J dropped 4; count of bases not matched to a gene: 6. CDR3 size: 16 residues.

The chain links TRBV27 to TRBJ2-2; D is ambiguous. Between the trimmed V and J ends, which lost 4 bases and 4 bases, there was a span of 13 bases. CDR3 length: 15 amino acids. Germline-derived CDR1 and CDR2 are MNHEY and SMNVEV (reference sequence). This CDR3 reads CASSSSPAGTGELFF. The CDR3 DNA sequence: TGTGCCAGCAGTTCCAGCCCGGCAGGCACCGGGGAGCTGTTTTTT.

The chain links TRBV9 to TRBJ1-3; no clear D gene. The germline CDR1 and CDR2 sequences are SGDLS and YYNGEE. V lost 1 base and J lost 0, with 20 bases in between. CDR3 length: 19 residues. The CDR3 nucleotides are TGTGCCAGCAGCGTATTGCCCGGTGGCAGGCCCCACTCTGGAAACACCATATATTTT. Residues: CASSVLPGGRPHSGNTIYF. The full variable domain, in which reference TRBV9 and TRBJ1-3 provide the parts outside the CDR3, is DSGVTQTPKHLITATGQRVTLRCSPRSGDLSVYWYQQSLDQGLQFLIQYYNGEERAKGNILERFSAQQFPDLHSELNLSSLELGDSALYFCASSVLPGGRPHSGNTIYFGEGSWLTVV.

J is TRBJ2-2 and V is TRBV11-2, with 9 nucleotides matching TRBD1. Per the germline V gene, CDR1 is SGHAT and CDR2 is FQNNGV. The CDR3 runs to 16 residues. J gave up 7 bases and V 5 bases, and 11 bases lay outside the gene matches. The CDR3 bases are TGTGCCAGCAGCCGGATACAGGGGGCCTCGGGCGGGGAGCTGTTTTTT. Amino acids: CASSRIQGASGGELFF.

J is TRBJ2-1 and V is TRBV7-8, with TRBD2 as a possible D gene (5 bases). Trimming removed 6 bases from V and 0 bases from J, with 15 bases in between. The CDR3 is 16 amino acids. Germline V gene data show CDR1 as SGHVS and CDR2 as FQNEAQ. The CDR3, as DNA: TGTGCCAGCAGAACCCGCGGGCTTAGCTCCTACAATGAGCAGTTCTTC. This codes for CASRTRGLSSYNEQFF.

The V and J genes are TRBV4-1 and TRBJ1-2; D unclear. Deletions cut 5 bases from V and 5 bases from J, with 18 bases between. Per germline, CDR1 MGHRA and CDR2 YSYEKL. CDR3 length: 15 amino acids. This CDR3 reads CASSIPLRGKYGYTF. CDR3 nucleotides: TGCGCCAGCAGCATCCCACTACGGGGAAAGTATGGCTACACCTTC.

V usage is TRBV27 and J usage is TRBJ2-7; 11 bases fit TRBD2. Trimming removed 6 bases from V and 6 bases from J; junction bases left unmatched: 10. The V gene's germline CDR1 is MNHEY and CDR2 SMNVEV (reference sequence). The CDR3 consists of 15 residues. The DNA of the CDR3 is TGTGCCAGCAGAGTAGCGGGGGGGCCGGTTGGCGAGCAGTACTTC. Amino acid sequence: CASRVAGGPVGEQYF.

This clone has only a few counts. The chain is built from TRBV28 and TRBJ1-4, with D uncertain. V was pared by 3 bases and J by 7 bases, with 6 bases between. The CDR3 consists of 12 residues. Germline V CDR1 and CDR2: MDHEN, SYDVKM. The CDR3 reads CASSFYSEKLFF. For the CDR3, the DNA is TGTGCCAGCAGTTTTTATAGTGAAAAACTGTTTTTT.